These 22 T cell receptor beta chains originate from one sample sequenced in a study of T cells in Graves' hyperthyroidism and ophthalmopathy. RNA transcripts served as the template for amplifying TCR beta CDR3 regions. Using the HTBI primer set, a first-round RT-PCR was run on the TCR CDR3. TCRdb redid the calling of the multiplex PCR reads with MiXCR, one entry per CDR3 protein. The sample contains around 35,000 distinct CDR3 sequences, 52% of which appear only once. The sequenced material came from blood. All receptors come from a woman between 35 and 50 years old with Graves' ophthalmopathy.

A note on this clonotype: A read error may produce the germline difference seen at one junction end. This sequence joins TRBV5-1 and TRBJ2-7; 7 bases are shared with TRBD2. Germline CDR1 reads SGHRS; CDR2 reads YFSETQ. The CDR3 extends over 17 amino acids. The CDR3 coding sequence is TGCGCCAGCAGCCTGGCGGGTGGGAGCGGGATGGCGGGCGAGCGGTACTTC. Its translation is CASSLAGGSGMAGERYF.

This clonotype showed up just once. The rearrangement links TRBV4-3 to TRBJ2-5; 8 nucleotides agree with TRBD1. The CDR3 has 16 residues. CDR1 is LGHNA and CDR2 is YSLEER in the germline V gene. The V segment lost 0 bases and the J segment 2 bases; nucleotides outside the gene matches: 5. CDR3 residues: CASSQDWQGAQETQYF. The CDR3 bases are TGCGCCAGCAGCCAAGATTGGCAGGGGGCACAAGAGACCCAGTACTTC.

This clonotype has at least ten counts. This CDR3 reads CASSEIAGTAEQYF. CDR3 coding DNA: TGTGCCAGCAGTGAAATTGCGGGGACCGCCGAGCAGTACTTC. This rearrangement joins TRBV2 to TRBJ2-7; D might be TRBD2 (6 bases). V lost 2 bases, J lost 6 bases, and 14 bases lay in between. The CDR3 is made up of 14 amino acids. The germline gives CDR1 SNHLY, CDR2 FYNNEI.

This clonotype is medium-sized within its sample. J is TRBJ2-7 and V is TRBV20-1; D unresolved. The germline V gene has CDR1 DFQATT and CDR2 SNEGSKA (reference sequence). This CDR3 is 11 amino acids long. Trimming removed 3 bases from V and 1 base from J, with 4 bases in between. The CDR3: CSASGSYEQYF. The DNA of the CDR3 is TGCAGTGCTAGCGGTTCCTACGAGCAGTACTTC.

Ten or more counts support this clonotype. As DNA, the CDR3 is TGTGCCAGCATTCAGGGACTAGTTAAGGAGACCCAGTACTTC. Its translation is CASIQGLVKETQYF. This chain connects TRBV6-1 to TRBJ2-5; 8 bases fit TRBD2. Germline CDR1 and CDR2: MNHNS and SASEGT. Trimming cost V 7 bases and J 5 bases; bases outside gene matches: 9. The CDR3 covers 14 residues.

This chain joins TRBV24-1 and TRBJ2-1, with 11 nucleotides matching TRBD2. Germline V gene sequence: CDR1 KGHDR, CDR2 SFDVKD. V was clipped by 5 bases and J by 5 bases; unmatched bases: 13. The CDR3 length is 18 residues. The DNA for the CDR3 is TGTGCCACCAGTGTTTCCGGGGGCGGACTAGCGGGTAACAATGAGCAGTTCTTC. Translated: CATSVSGGGLAGNNEQFF.

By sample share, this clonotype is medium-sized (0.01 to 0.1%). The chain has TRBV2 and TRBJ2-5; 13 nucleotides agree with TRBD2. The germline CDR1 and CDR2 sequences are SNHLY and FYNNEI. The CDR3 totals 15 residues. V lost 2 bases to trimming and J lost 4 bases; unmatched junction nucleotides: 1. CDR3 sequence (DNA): TGTGCCAGCAGTGAACGGACTAGCGGGAGAGAGACCCAGTACTTC. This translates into CASSERTSGRETQYF. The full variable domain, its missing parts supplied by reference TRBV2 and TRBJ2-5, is EPEVTQTPSHQVTQMGQEVILRCVPISNHLYFYWYRQILGQKVEFLVSFYNNEISEKSEIFDDQFSVERPDGSNFTLKIRSTKLEDSAMYFCASSERTSGRETQYFGPGTRLLVL.

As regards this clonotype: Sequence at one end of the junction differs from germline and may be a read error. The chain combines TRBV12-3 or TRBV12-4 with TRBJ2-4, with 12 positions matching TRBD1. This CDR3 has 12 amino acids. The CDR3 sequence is CASTPGQGATNF. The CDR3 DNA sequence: TGTGCCAGCACCCCGGGACAGGGGGCCACGAACTTC.

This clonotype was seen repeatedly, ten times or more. For the CDR3, the DNA is TGTGCCAGCAGTCAGGGACTTTCTTACAATGAGCAGTTCTTC. It codes for CASSQGLSYNEQFF. The chain combines TRBV25-1 with TRBJ2-1, with D possibly matching TRBD2 (6 bases). The CDR3 has 14 residues. Trimming removed 5 bases at V and 4 bases at J, with 12 bases between. The germline V gene has CDR1 MGHDK and CDR2 SYGVNS.

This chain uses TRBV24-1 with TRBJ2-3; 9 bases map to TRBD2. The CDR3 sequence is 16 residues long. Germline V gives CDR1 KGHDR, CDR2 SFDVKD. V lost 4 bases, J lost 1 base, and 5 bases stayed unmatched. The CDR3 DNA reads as TGTGCCACCAGTGAGACCCGGACTAGCGGCACAGATACGCAGTATTTT. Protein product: CATSETRTSGTDTQYF.

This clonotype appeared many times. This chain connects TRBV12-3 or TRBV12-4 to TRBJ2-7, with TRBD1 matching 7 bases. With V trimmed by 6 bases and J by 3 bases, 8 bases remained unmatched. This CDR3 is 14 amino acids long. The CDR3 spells CASRLARDSYEQYF. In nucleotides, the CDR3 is TGTGCCAGCAGGCTAGCCCGGGACAGCTACGAGCAGTACTTC.

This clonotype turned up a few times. The CDR3 here is CASSLAPGNEKLFF. The CDR3 coding sequence is TGTGCCAGTAGTCTCGCCCCTGGGAATGAAAAACTGTTTTTT. V gene TRBV19 combines with J gene TRBJ1-4, with D uncertain. CDR3 length: 14 residues. Germline lookup yields CDR1 LNHDA and CDR2 SQIVND (reference sequence). V lost 5 bases to trimming and J lost 5 bases, with 12 bases between them.

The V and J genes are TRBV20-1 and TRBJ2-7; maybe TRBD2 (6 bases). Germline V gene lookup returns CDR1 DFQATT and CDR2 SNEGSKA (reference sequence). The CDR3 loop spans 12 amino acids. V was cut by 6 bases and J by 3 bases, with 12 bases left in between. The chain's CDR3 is CSAPGLIYEQYF. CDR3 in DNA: TGCAGTGCCCCAGGACTAATCTACGAGCAGTACTTC.

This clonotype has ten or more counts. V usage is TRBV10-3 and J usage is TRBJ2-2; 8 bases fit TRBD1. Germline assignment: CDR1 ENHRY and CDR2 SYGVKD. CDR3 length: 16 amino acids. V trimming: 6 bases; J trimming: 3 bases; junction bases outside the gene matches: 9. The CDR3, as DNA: TGTGCCATCAGAGTTGCAGGGGGCCTCGACACCGGGGAGCTGTTTTTT. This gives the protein CAIRVAGGLDTGELFF.

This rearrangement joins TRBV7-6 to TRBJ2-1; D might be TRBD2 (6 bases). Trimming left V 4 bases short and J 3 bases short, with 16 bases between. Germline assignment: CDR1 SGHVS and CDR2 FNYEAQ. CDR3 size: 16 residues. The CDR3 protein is CASSSNGVADYNEQFF. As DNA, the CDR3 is TGTGCCAGCAGCTCTAACGGGGTAGCGGACTACAATGAGCAGTTCTTC.

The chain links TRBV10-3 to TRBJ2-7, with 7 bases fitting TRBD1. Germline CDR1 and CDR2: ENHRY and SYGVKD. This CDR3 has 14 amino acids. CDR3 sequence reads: CGWFQTQGVDEQYF. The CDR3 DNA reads TGTGGCTGGTTCCAAACGCAGGGGGTCGACGAGCAGTACTTC.

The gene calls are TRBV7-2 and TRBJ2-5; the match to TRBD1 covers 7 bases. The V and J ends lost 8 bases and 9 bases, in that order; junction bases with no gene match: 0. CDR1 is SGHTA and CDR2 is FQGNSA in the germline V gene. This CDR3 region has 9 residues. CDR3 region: CASGQAQYF. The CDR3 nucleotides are TGTGCCAGCGGACAGGCCCAGTACTTC.

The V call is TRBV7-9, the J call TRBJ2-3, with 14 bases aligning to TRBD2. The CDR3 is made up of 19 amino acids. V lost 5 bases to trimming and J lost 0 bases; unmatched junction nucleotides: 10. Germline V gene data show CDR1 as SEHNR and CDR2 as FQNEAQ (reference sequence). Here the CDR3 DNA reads TGTGCCAGCAGCGACGGGACTAGCGGGGGTTTCGGGAGCACAGATACGCAGTATTTT. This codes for CASSDGTSGGFGSTDTQYF.

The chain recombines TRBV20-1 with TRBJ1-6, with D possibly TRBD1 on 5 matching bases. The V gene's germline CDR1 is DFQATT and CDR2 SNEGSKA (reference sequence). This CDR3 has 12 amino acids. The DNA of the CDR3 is TGCAGCATGGCGGGGGATAATTCACCCCTCCACTTT. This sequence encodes CSMAGDNSPLHF.

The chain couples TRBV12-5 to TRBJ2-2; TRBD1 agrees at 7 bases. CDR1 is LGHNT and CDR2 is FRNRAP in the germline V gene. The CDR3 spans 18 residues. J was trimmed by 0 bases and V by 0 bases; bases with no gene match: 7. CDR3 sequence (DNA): TGTGCTAGTGGTTTGGTAAAAAAGGACAGGACGAACACCGGGGAGCTGTTTTTT. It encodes CASGLVKKDRTNTGELFF.

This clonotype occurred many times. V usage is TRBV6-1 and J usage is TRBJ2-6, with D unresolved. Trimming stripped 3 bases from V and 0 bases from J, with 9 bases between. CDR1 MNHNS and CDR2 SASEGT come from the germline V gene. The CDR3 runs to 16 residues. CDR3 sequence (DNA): TGTGCCAGCAGTGAGTTCCACAGCTCTGGGGCCAACGTCCTGACTTTC. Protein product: CASSEFHSSGANVLTF.

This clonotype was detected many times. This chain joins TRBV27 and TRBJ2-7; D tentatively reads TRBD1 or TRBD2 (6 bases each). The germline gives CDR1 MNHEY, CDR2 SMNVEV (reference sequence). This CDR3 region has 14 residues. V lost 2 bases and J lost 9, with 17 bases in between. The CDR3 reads CASSLRGALNGQYF. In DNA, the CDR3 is TGTGCCAGCAGTTTAAGGGGGGCGCTTAACGGGCAGTACTTC.